A single sample gave rise to the 32 T cell receptor beta chains below, sequenced in a study of blood T cells in healthy people across ages. PCR was performed a second time for about 6 to 12 cycles using a sample-barcoded 5' primer and a J-beta primer mix. Each CDR3 protein is one row after TCRdb ran MiXCR on the 5' RACE reads. There are over 1,500,000 distinct CDR3 sequences in the sample; 35% to 50% occur only once, and under 25% lies in the top ten. The sample was blood. The source is a human donor in good health.

The chain is built from TRBV28 and TRBJ2-7; 11 positions match TRBD2. The CDR3 is 14 amino acids. Germline CDR1 reads MDHEN; CDR2 reads SYDVKM. V trimming: 8 bases; J trimming: 5 bases; junction bases outside the gene matches: 8. The CDR3 bases are TGTGCCAGCGGTCGGGTAGCGGGGGGGCACGAGCAGTACTTC. It is translated as CASGRVAGGHEQYF.

This chain joins TRBV20-1 and TRBJ1-6; 9 nucleotides match TRBD1. Germline-derived CDR1 and CDR2 are DFQATT and SNEGSKA (reference sequence). V was clipped by 7 bases and J by 9 bases; unmatched bases: 7. The CDR3 length is 13 residues. As DNA, the CDR3 is TGCAGTGGTAGGACAGGGGTAGGTTCACCCCTCCACTTT. It is translated as CSGRTGVGSPLHF.

This clonotype was found a few times. This chain joins TRBV29-1 and TRBJ2-5, with D perhaps matching TRBD1 or TRBD2 (8 bases each). The V gene's germline CDR1 is SQVTM and CDR2 ANQGSEA. The CDR3 consists of 17 residues. V was pared by 5 bases and J by 5 bases, with 27 bases between. The chain's CDR3 is CSVSREVGQGFIETQYF. Here the CDR3 DNA reads TGCAGCGTTTCGCGGGAGGTTGGACAGGGCTTTATCGAGACCCAGTACTTC.

In this sample, this clonotype turned up a few times. J is TRBJ1-2 and V is TRBV10-3; tentative D call: TRBD1 (5 bases). The CDR3 extends over 14 amino acids. Germline V lookup: CDR1 ENHRY, CDR2 SYGVKD. V dropped 6 bases and J dropped 7 bases, with 18 bases sitting between them. The CDR3 sequence: CAIREAKGGTGYTF. The CDR3 DNA is TGTGCCATCAGGGAGGCCAAAGGAGGGACTGGCTACACCTTC.

Turning to this clonotype: One base away lies a much larger clone, so this may be a sequencing read error. This chain joins TRBV6-2 or TRBV6-3 and TRBJ2-4, with D uncertain. The closer fit of TRBJ2-7 to the DNA end suggests the J call may be wrong. In germline, CDR1 is MNHEY, CDR2 SVGEGT. The length of the CDR3 is 11 residues. CDR3 DNA: TGTGCCAGCAGGGGGTCCACCGAGCAGTACTTC. Translation gives CASRGSTEQYF.

This chain joins TRBV7-2 and TRBJ1-2, with 7 bases identical to TRBD1. In germline, CDR1 is SGHTA, CDR2 FQGNSA. V gave up 5 bases and J gave up 4 bases; unmatched junction bases: 7. This CDR3 contains 14 residues. Here the CDR3 DNA reads TGTGCCAGCAGCGCAGACAGGGAAGGCTATGGCTACACCTTC. It is translated as CASSADREGYGYTF.

This clonotype was detected a few times. The chain is built from TRBV20-1 and TRBJ2-7; no clear D. V shed 3 bases and J shed 5 bases, with 11 bases lying between them. Germline V gives CDR1 DFQATT, CDR2 SNEGSKA (reference sequence). The CDR3 loop spans 12 amino acids. The CDR3 region has the DNA TGCAGTGCTAGTGAGTCGAGAGACGAGCAGTACTTC. Its protein product is CSASESRDEQYF.

The chain joins TRBV4-3 to TRBJ1-2; 10 bases are shared with TRBD1. This CDR3 is built from 15 residues. From germline, CDR1 is LGHNA and CDR2 YSLEER. The ends lost 3 bases at V and 5 bases at J; junction bases unmatched: 6. The CDR3 region is CASSQAGTGEYGYTF. The CDR3 nucleotides are TGCGCCAGCAGCCAGGCTGGGACAGGGGAATATGGCTACACCTTC.

This clonotype was detected a few times. The chain joins TRBV24-1 to TRBJ2-1, with D uncertain. The V gene lost 3 bases and the J gene lost 7 bases, with 9 bases spanning the gap. The CDR3 length is 13 residues. CDR1 is KGHDR and CDR2 is SFDVKD in the germline V gene. The CDR3 sequence is CATSDLDDNEQFF. CDR3 DNA sequence: TGTGCCACCAGTGATCTGGACGATAATGAGCAGTTCTTC.

This clonotype was observed a handful of times. The chain recombines TRBV6-6 with TRBJ2-2; 7 positions match TRBD2. Germline V lookup: CDR1 MNHNY, CDR2 SVGAGI (reference sequence). The CDR3 is 16 residues long. V gave up 5 bases and J gave up 4 bases; unmatched junction bases: 10. DNA for the CDR3: TGTGCCAGCAGTCAACCGACTAGCCGTGGCACCGGGGAGCTGTTTTTT. This translates into CASSQPTSRGTGELFF.

This clonotype has just a few counts. This rearrangement joins TRBV5-1 to TRBJ2-2, with D possibly TRBD2 on 5 matching bases. With 4 bases removed from V and 7 bases from J, the gap between germline ends came to 14 bases. This CDR3 spans 14 amino acids. Germline CDR1 and CDR2: SGHRS and YFSETQ. CDR3 region: CASSSGAGHGELFF. The CDR3 DNA follows: TGCGCCAGCAGCAGTGGTGCGGGTCACGGGGAGCTGTTTTTT.

The V call is TRBV5-1, the J call TRBJ2-5, with 9 positions matching TRBD2. CDR3 length equals 14 residues. Trimming removed 4 bases from V and 2 bases from J; junction bases left unmatched: 3. Germline CDR1 reads SGHRS; CDR2 reads YFSETQ. The CDR3: CASSMRGGQETQYF. Written as DNA, the CDR3 is TGCGCCAGCAGCATGCGGGGGGGACAAGAGACCCAGTACTTC.

This chain joins TRBV20-1 and TRBJ2-1; D is undetermined. This CDR3 has 12 residues. CDR1 is DFQATT and CDR2 is SNEGSKA in the germline V gene (reference sequence). V was cut by 6 bases and J by 9 bases, with 15 bases left in between. The CDR3 bases are TGCAGTGCCCTAAGGGTGACAAGTGAGCAGTTCTTC. It is translated as CSALRVTSEQFF.

The V call is TRBV6-2 or TRBV6-3, the J call TRBJ2-1; a weak D match, TRBD2 (6 bases). CDR1 and CDR2 from the germline V gene are MNHEY and SVGEGT. The CDR3 covers 13 residues. The V and J ends lost 4 bases and 3 bases respectively, with 7 bases between them. The CDR3: CASSWGDYNEQFF. The CDR3 coding sequence is TGTGCCAGCAGTTGGGGGGACTACAATGAGCAGTTCTTC.

V is TRBV28 and J is TRBJ1-1; perhaps TRBD1 as D (6 bases). Deletions cut 6 bases from V and 2 bases from J, with 13 bases between. The CDR3 runs 14 residues. The germline gives CDR1 MDHEN, CDR2 SYDVKM. In DNA, the CDR3 is TGTGCCAGCAGATACAGGGTTATTAACACTGAAGCTTTCTTT. Protein sequence: CASRYRVINTEAFF.

This clonotype showed up many times. The chain combines TRBV20-1 with TRBJ1-2; 7 nucleotides line up with TRBD1. From germline, CDR1 is DFQATT and CDR2 SNEGSKA (reference sequence). Trimming at V came to 6 bases and at J to 6 bases, leaving 4 bases not matched to a gene. The CDR3 sequence is 11 residues long. The CDR3 nucleotides read TGCAGTGCGCGAGACAGGGATGGCTACACCTTC. Translated: CSARDRDGYTF.

The chain uses TRBV7-2 and TRBJ2-2, with 7 bases that match TRBD2. Per germline, CDR1 SGHTA and CDR2 FQGNSA. This CDR3 has 14 residues. V trimming: 5 bases; J trimming: 7 bases; junction bases outside the gene matches: 7. The CDR3, as DNA: TGTGCCAGCAGCCAGCACGGGGGGAACGGGGAGCTGTTTTTT. Its protein is CASSQHGGNGELFF.

J is TRBJ1-5 and V is TRBV7-6; 12 bases line up with TRBD1. The CDR3 totals 20 residues. Per germline, CDR1 SGHVS and CDR2 FNYEAQ. J was trimmed by 3 bases and V by 0 bases; bases with no gene match: 12. This CDR3 reads CASSLAPGQGASVYNQPQHF. The CDR3 bases are TGTGCCAGCAGCTTAGCACCGGGACAGGGGGCTTCAGTGTACAATCAGCCCCAGCATTTT.

This clonotype turned up a few times. The genes are TRBV2 and TRBJ2-7; D unclear. Matching the DNA end better, TRBJ2-5 makes the J call doubtful. CDR3 size: 12 residues. Germline values: CDR1 SNHLY, CDR2 FYNNEI. This CDR3 is CASSDLEETQYF. The DNA of the CDR3 is TGTGCCAGCAGTGACCTGGAAGAGACCCAGTACTTC.

In DNA, the CDR3 is TGTGCCAGTAAAAGGGACAGTAGCACAGATACGCAGTATTTT. Its protein product is CASKRDSSTDTQYF. This chain connects TRBV19 to TRBJ2-3; 7 bases are shared with TRBD1. Looked up from germline, CDR1 is LNHDA and CDR2 is SQIVND (reference sequence). This CDR3 has 14 residues. The V segment lost 7 bases and the J segment 0 bases; nucleotides outside the gene matches: 4.

The V and J genes are TRBV6-2 or TRBV6-3 and TRBJ2-1; D gene uncertain. This CDR3 is built from 14 residues. CDR1 is MNHEY, CDR2 SVGEGT, per germline. V was shortened by 11 bases and J by 5 bases, with 19 bases between the two germline ends. Written as DNA, the CDR3 is TGTGCCGTGCACCACAGAGTACGAAACAATGAGCAGTTCTTC. It codes for CAVHHRVRNNEQFF.

CDR3 nucleotide sequence: TGTGCCAGCACCTACCCGGGACAGGGGAACACCGGGGAGCTGTTTTTT. Its protein is CASTYPGQGNTGELFF. This chain links TRBV6-2 or TRBV6-3 with TRBJ2-2; 9 bases align to TRBD1. V trimming: 7 bases; J trimming: 1 base; junction bases outside the gene matches: 7. This CDR3 is 16 amino acids long. CDR1 is MNHEY, CDR2 SVGEGT, per germline.

This clonotype occurred once. The chain carries TRBV7-9 and TRBJ1-1, with D uncertain. V lost 0 bases to trimming and J lost 6 bases, with 5 bases between them. Germline CDR1 reads SEHNR; CDR2 reads FQNEAQ (reference sequence). This CDR3 contains 12 residues. The CDR3 reads CASSLASSEAFF. The CDR3 DNA sequence: TGTGCCAGCAGCTTAGCTAGCTCTGAAGCTTTCTTT.

The chain combines TRBV6-6 with TRBJ1-5; no clear D gene. The ends were cut back, 2 bases at V and 4 bases at J, with 12 bases in the middle. Germline loops: CDR1 MNHNY, CDR2 SVGAGI (reference sequence). This CDR3 is built from 15 residues. The CDR3 nucleotides read TGTGCCAGCAGTTACGCCTCAGAACCAAATCAGCCCCAGCATTTT. Its protein is CASSYASEPNQPQHF.

This clonotype was picked up many times. This chain joins TRBV5-1 and TRBJ2-3, with D unresolved. The CDR3 has 14 residues. Germline V gene lookup returns CDR1 SGHRS and CDR2 YFSETQ. V lost 1 base and J 0 bases, leaving 6 bases between the germline ends. CDR3 amino acids: CASSLSDSTDTQYF. The CDR3, as DNA: TGCGCCAGCAGCTTGAGTGATAGCACAGATACGCAGTATTTT. Together with reference TRBV5-1 and TRBJ2-3, the CDR3 gives the full variable domain: KAGVTQTPRYLIKTRGQQVTLSCSPISGHRSVSWYQQTPGQGLQFLFEYFSETQRNKGNFPGRFSGRQFSNSRSEMNVSTLELGDSALYLCASSLSDSTDTQYFGPGTRLTVL.

This chain joins TRBV12-3 or TRBV12-4 and TRBJ1-1; perhaps TRBD1 as D (5 bases). This CDR3 spans 13 amino acids. Trimming took 4 bases from V and 10 from J, leaving 16 bases between them. CDR3 sequence (DNA): TGTGCCAGCAGTTCAGGGACGGTGGTCGGAGCTTTCTTT. Translation: CASSSGTVVGAFF.

This clonotype was observed a handful of times. The chain uses TRBV6-5 and TRBJ2-5, with TRBD2 identical over 13 bases. The CDR3 is made up of 14 amino acids. The ends lost 6 bases at V and 5 bases at J; junction bases unmatched: 3. CDR1 and CDR2 from the germline V gene are MNHEY and SVGAGI. CDR3 sequence (DNA): TGTGCCAGCAGGGGACTAGCGGGGTGGGAGACCCAGTACTTC. Translated: CASRGLAGWETQYF.

V and J are TRBV20-1 and TRBJ2-4; 11 nucleotides line up with TRBD2. The germline gives CDR1 DFQATT, CDR2 SNEGSKA (reference sequence). This CDR3 has 14 amino acids. The V and J ends lost 6 bases and 5 bases, in that order; junction bases with no gene match: 6. CDR3 loop: CSAVEGLAENIQYF. CDR3 sequence (DNA): TGCAGTGCCGTCGAGGGACTAGCGGAAAACATTCAGTACTTC.

V usage is TRBV6-8 and J usage is TRBJ1-4, with D possibly TRBD1 on 5 matching bases. CDR1 MNHGY and CDR2 SAAAGT come from the germline V gene. CDR3 length: 15 amino acids. V shed 4 bases and J shed 6 bases, with 15 bases lying between them. CDR3 sequence reads: CASSCQTAEYEKLFF. In nucleotides, the CDR3 is TGTGCCAGCAGTTGCCAGACAGCGGAGTATGAAAAACTGTTTTTT.

This clonotype has only a few counts. The chain combines TRBV12-3 or TRBV12-4 with TRBJ1-6, with no clear D. This CDR3 is built from 15 residues. V shed 7 bases and J shed 9 bases, with 19 bases lying between them. The CDR3 loop is CASNKIGFSSSPLHF. The CDR3 nucleotides are TGTGCCAGCAACAAAATCGGTTTTTCCTCTTCACCCCTCCACTTT.

This clonotype has a handful of counts. CDR3 in amino acids: CSAPPPVAPKRLETQYF. Written as DNA, the CDR3 is TGCAGTGCCCCCCCCCCCGTAGCGCCTAAGAGGTTAGAGACCCAGTACTTC. The chain carries TRBV20-1 and TRBJ2-5; D might be TRBD2 (5 bases). Deletions cut 6 bases from V and 4 bases from J, with 27 bases between. CDR3 length equals 17 residues. CDR1 and CDR2 from the germline V gene are DFQATT and SNEGSKA (reference sequence).

This clonotype was detected only a few times. The rearrangement joins TRBV7-2 to TRBJ2-1; 9 nucleotides match TRBD2. J lost 0 bases, V lost 2 bases, and 11 bases had no gene match. The CDR3 runs to 19 residues. The germline V gene encodes CDR1 SGHTA and CDR2 FQGNSA. This CDR3 is CASSLTFAGGPSSYNEQFF. In nucleotides, the CDR3 is TGTGCCAGCAGCTTAACGTTCGCGGGGGGGCCCAGCTCCTACAATGAGCAGTTCTTC.